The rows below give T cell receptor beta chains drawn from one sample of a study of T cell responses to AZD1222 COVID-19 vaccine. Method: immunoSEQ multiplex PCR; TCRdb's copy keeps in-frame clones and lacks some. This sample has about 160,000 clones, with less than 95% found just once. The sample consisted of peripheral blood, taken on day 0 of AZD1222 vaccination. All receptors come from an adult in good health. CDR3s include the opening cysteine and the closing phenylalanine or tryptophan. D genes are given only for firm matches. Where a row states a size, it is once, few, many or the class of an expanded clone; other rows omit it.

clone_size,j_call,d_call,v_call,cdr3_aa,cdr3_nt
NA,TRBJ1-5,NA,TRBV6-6,CASSYQGDNQPQHF,TGTGCCAGCAGTTACCAAGGGGACAATCAGCCCCAGCATTTT
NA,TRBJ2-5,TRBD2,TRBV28,CASIRGSGGQETQYF,TGTGCCAGCATTAGGGGCAGCGGGGGGCAAGAGACCCAGTACTTC
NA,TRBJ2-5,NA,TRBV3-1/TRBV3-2,CASSHDLSVEGLTETQYF,TGTGCCAGCAGCCATGATCTCTCAGTTGAGGGGCTGACAGAGACCCAGTACTTC
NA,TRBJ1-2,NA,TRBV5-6,CASSLQGLGRANYGYTF,TGTGCCAGCAGCTTACAGGGATTAGGAAGAGCTAACTATGGCTACACCTTC
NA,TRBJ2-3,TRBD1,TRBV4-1,CASSLLAQTGGSTDTQYF,TGCGCCAGCAGCCTGTTGGCCCAGACAGGGGGTAGCACAGATACGCAGTATTTT
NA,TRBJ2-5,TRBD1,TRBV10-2,CASKLTGAETQYF,TGCGCCAGCAAACTGACAGGGGCAGAGACCCAGTACTTC
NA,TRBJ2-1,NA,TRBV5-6,CASSLDGGSYNEQFF,TGTGCCAGCAGCTTGGACGGGGGCTCCTACAATGAGCAGTTCTTC
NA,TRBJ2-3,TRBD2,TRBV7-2,CASSLVLAGRDTQYF,TGTGCCAGCAGCTTAGTGCTAGCGGGTCGGGATACGCAGTATTTT
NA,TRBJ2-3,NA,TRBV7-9,CASSSLIADARSTDTQYF,TGTGCCAGCAGCTCGTTGATAGCGGACGCTAGAAGCACAGATACGCAGTATTTT
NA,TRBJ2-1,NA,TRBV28,CALRGGYNEQFF,TGTGCCCTGAGGGGGGGATACAATGAGCAGTTCTTC
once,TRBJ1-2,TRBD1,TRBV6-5,CASSSGGSRSGYTF,TGTGCCAGCAGTTCAGGGGGCTCTAGGTCTGGCTACACCTTC
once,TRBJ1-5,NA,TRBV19,CASSIVPGSQPQHF,TGTGCCAGTAGTATAGTACCAGGGTCTCAGCCCCAGCATTTT
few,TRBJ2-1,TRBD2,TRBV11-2,CASSEAGVEQFF,TGTGCCAGCAGCGAAGCGGGAGTTGAGCAGTTCTTC
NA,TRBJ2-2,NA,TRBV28,CASRNSGTRVKNTGELFF,TGTGCCAGCAGAAACTCCGGGACGAGGGTGAAGAACACCGGGGAGCTGTTTTTT
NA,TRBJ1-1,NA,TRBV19,CASRKGLTRETEAFF,TGTGCCAGTAGGAAAGGACTGACTCGGGAAACTGAAGCTTTCTTT
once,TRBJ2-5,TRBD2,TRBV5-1,CASSPGTSDGAETQYF,TGCGCCAGCAGCCCCGGGACTAGCGACGGGGCAGAGACCCAGTACTTC
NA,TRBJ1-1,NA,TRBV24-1,CATSHSRNTEAFF,TGTGCCACCAGTCATAGTCGGAACACTGAAGCTTTCTTT
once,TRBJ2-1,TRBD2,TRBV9,CASSHLSGTSGAYNEQFF,TGTGCCAGCAGCCATCTTTCCGGGACTAGCGGGGCCTACAATGAGCAGTTCTTC
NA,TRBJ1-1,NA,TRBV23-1,CASSPPTGPPFMNTEAFF,TGCGCCAGCAGTCCTCCTACGGGACCGCCTTTCATGAACACTGAAGCTTTCTTT
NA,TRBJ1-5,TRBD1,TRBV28,CASSLRTGGNQPQHF,TGTGCCAGCAGTTTAAGGACAGGGGGGAATCAGCCCCAGCATTTT
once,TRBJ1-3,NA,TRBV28,CASSLGLSGNTIYF,TGTGCCAGCAGTTTAGGACTCTCTGGAAACACCATATATTTT
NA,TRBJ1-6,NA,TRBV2,CASKQGLGSYNSPLHF,TGTGCCAGCAAGCAGGGCCTAGGCTCCTATAATTCACCCCTCCACTTT
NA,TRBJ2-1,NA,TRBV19,CASSMLGGGSYNEQFF,TGTGCCAGTAGTATGCTGGGCGGGGGCTCATACAATGAGCAGTTCTTC
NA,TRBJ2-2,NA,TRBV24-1,CATSDHSVNTGELFF,TGTGCCACCAGTGACCATAGTGTGAACACCGGGGAGCTGTTTTTT
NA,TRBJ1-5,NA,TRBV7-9,CASSSGTDYQPQHF,TGTGCCAGCAGCTCCGGGACGGACTATCAGCCCCAGCATTTT
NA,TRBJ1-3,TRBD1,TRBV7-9,CASSLGTGRNTIYF,TGTGCCAGCAGCTTAGGGACAGGGAGAAACACCATATATTTT
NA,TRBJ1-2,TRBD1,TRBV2,CASSRGVGQSYGYTF,TGTGCCAGCAGCCGGGGGGTGGGACAGAGCTATGGCTACACCTTC
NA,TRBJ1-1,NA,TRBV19,CASQGGPLVTEAFF,TGTGCCAGTCAGGGAGGCCCCTTGGTCACTGAAGCTTTCTTT